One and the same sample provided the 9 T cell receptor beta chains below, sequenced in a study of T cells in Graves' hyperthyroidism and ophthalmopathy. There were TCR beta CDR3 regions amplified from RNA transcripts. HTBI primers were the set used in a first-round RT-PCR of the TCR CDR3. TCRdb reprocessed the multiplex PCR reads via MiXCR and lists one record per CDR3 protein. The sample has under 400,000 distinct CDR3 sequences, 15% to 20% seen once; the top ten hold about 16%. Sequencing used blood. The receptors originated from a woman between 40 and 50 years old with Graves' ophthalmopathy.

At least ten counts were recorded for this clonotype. Here the CDR3 DNA reads TGTGCCAGCAGCTTAGAAGGCGGGCCAGAAGGCTACGAGCAGTACTTC. Translating gives CASSLEGGPEGYEQYF. This chain connects TRBV11-2 to TRBJ2-7, with D possibly matching TRBD2 (5 bases). Germline V gene lookup returns CDR1 SGHAT and CDR2 FQNNGV. CDR3 length equals 16 residues. V dropped 0 bases and J dropped 3 bases, with 15 bases sitting between them.

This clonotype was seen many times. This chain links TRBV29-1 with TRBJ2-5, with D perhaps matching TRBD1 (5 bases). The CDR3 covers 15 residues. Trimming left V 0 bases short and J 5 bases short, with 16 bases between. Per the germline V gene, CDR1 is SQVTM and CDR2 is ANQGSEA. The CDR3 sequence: CSVEDRVKGLETQYF. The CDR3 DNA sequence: TGCAGCGTTGAAGATCGGGTTAAGGGGCTCGAGACCCAGTACTTC.

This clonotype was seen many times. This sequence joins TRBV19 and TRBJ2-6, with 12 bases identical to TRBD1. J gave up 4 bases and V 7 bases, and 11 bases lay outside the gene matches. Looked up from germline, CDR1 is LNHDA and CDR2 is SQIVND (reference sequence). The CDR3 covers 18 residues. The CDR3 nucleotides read TGTGCCAGTATGACTCCGGGACAGGGGGCGAAAGGGGCCAACGTCCTGACTTTC. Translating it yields CASMTPGQGAKGANVLTF. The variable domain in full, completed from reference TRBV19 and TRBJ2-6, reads DGGITQSPKYLFRKEGQNVTLSCEQNLNHDAMYWYRQDPGQGLRLIYYSQIVNDFQKGDIAEGYSVSREKKESFPLTVTSAQKNPTAFYLCASMTPGQGAKGANVLTFGAGSRLTVL.

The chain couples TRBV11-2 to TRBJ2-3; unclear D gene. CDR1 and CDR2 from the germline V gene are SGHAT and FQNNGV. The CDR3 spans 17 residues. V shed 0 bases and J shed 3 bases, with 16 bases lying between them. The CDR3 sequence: CASSLDTELIGTDTQYF. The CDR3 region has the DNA TGTGCCAGCAGCTTAGACACCGAGTTAATTGGGACAGATACGCAGTATTTT.

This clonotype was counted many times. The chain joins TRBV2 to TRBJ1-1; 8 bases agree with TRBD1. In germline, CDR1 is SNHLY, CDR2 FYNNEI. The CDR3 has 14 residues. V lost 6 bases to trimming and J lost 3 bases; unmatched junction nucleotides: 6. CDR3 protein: CASRATGDYTEAFF. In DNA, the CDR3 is TGTGCCAGCAGGGCGACAGGGGATTACACTGAAGCTTTCTTT.

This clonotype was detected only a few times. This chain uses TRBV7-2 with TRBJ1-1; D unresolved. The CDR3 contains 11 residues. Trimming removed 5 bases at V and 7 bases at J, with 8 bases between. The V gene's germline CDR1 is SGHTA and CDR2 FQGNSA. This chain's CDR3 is CASSLRHEAFF. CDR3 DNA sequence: TGTGCCAGCAGCCTAAGGCATGAAGCTTTCTTT.

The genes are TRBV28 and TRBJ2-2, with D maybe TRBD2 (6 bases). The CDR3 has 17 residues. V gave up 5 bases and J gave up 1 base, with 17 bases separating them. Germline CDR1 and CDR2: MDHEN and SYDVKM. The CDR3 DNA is TGTGCCAGCAGTCCTCAGAGGTGGCGGGAGAACACCGGGGAGCTGTTTTTT. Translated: CASSPQRWRENTGELFF.

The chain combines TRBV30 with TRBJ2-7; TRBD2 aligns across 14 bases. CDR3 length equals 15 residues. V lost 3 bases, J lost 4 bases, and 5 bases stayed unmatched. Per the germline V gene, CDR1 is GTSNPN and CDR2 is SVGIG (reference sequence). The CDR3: CAWREGLAGVYEQYF. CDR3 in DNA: TGTGCCTGGAGAGAGGGACTAGCGGGAGTTTACGAGCAGTACTTC.

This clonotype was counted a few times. DNA for the CDR3: TGTGCCAGCAGCCAGGACAGAGCGAAGGCCTACGAGCAGTACTTC. Translation gives CASSQDRAKAYEQYF. This chain links TRBV3-1 with TRBJ2-7; tentatively, D is TRBD1 (6 bases). Germline V lookup: CDR1 LGHDT, CDR2 YNNKEL (reference sequence). The germline V and J ends were trimmed by 3 bases and 2 bases, with 14 bases remaining between them. The CDR3 loop spans 15 amino acids.